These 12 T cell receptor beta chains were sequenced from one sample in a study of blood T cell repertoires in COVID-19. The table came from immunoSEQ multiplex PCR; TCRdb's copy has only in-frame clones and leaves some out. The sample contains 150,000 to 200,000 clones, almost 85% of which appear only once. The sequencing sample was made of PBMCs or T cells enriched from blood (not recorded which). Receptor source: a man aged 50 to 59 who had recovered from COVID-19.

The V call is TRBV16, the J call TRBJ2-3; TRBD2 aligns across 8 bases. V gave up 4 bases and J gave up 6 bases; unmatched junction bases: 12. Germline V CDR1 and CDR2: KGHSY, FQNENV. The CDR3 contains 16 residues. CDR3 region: CASSPGLGLDTDTQYF. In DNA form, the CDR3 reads TGTGCCAGCAGCCCAGGATTGGGACTAGACACCGATACGCAGTATTTT.

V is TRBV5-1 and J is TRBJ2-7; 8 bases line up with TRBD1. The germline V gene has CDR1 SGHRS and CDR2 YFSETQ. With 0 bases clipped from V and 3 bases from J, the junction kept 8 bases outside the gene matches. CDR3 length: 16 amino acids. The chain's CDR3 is CASSLGDRGADYEQYF. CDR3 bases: TGCGCCAGCAGCTTGGGTGACAGGGGCGCGGACTACGAGCAGTACTTC.

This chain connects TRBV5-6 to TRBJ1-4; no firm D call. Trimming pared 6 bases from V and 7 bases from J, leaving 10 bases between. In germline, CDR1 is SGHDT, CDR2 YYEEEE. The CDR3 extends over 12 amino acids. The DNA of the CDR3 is TGTGCCAGCACCCTGGCAGGTGAAAAACTGTTTTTT. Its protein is CASTLAGEKLFF.

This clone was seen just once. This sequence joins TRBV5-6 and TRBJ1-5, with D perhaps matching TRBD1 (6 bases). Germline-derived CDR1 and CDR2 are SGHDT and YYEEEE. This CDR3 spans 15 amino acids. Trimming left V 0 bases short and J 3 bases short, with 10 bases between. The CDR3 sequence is CASSLGTVPNQPQHF. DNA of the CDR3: TGTGCCAGCAGCTTGGGGACAGTTCCCAATCAGCCCCAGCATTTT.

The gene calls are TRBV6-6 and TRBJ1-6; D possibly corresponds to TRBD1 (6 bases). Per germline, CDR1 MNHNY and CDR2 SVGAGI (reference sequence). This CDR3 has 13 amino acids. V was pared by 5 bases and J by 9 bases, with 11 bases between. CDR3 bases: TGTGCCAGCAGTACATTACAGGGTTCACCCCTCCACTTT. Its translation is CASSTLQGSPLHF.

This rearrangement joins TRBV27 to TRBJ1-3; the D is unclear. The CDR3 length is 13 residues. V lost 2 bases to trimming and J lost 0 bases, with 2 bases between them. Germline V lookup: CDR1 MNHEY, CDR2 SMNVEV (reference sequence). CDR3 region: CASSLHSGNTIYF. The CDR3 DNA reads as TGTGCCAGCAGTTTACACTCTGGAAACACCATATATTTT.

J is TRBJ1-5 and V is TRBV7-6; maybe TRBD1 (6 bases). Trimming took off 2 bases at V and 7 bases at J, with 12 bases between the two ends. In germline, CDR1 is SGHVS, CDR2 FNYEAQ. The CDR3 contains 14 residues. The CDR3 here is CASSLRQGRQPQHF. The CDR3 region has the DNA TGTGCCAGCAGCTTAAGGCAGGGGAGACAGCCCCAGCATTTT.

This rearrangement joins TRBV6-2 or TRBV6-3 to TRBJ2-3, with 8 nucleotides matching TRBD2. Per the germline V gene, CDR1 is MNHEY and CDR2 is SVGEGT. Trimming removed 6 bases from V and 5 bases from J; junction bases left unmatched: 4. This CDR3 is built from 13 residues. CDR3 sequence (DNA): TGTGCCAGCAGCGGACTAGCCGTAGATACGCAGTATTTT. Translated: CASSGLAVDTQYF.

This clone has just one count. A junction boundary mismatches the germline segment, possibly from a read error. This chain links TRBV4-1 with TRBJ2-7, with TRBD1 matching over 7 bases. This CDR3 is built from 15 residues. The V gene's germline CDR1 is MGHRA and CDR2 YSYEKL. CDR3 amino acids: CASSQEWGQRNEQYF. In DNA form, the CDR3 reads TGCGCCAGCAGTCAAGAGTGGGGACAGAGAAACGAGCAGTACTTC.

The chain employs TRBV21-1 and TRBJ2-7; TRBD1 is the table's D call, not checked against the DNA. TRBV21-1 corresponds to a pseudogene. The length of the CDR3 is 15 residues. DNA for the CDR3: TGTGCCAGCAGCAAATCGACAGGTTACCCCTACGAGCAGTACTTC. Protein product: CASSKSTGYPYEQYF.

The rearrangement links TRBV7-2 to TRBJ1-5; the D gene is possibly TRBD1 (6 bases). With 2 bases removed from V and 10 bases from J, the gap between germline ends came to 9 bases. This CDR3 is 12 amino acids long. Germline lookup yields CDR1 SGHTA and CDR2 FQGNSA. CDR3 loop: CASSLWGRPQHF. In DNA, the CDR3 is TGTGCCAGCAGCTTATGGGGGCGCCCCCAGCATTTT.

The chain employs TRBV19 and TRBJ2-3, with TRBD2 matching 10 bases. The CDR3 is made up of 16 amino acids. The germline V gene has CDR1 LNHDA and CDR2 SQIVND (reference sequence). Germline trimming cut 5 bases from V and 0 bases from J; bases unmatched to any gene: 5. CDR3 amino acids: CASSLLLAGSTDTQYF. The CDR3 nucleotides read TGTGCCAGTAGTTTACTACTAGCGGGGAGCACAGATACGCAGTATTTT.